This is a list of T cell receptor beta chains from one sample in a study of blood T cell repertoires in COVID-19. Generated by immunoSEQ multiplex PCR, the TCRdb table keeps only in-frame clones and is missing some. The sample lists approximately 80,000 clones; about 72% were seen once. Material: peripheral blood. These receptors originate from a man aged 70-80 years with active or convalescent COVID-19. Each CDR3 is given with its conserved first and last residue. Each record gives: V gene, J gene, D gene, clone size, CDR3 DNA, CDR3 protein. D genes are given only for firm matches. Size is omitted from some rows. Given values are once, few, many or a class for expanded clones.

V gene: TRBV30
J gene: TRBJ2-5
D gene: NA
clone size: NA
CDR3 DNA: TGTGCCTGGAGGGTGAGCGGGCTCCAAGAGACCCAGTACTTC
CDR3 protein: CAWRVSGLQETQYF

V gene: TRBV6-1
J gene: TRBJ1-2
D gene: NA
clone size: NA
CDR3 DNA: TGTGCCAGCAGTGAATCAAGTACAGGGTCGTTGGGCTACACCTTC
CDR3 protein: CASSESSTGSLGYTF

V gene: TRBV7-9
J gene: TRBJ2-7
D gene: TRBD2
clone size: NA
CDR3 DNA: TGTGCCAGCAGCTTCGGGGGAGGGGAGCAGTACTTC
CDR3 protein: CASSFGGGEQYF

V gene: TRBV24-1
J gene: TRBJ1-2
D gene: NA
clone size: NA
CDR3 DNA: TGTGCCACCAGTGATTCCCTCGACACGGGAGGCTACACCTTC
CDR3 protein: CATSDSLDTGGYTF

V gene: TRBV30
J gene: TRBJ1-2
D gene: NA
clone size: NA
CDR3 DNA: TGTGCCTGGGCCTCAAATGGGAGAGGCTACACCTTC
CDR3 protein: CAWASNGRGYTF

V gene: TRBV7-9
J gene: TRBJ2-7
D gene: TRBD1
clone size: few
CDR3 DNA: TGTGCCAGCAGCTTTGGGACAGGGTCCTACGAGCAGTACTTC
CDR3 protein: CASSFGTGSYEQYF

V gene: TRBV28
J gene: TRBJ1-2
D gene: TRBD1
clone size: NA
CDR3 DNA: TGTGCCAGCAGGAGCTTAACAGGGGGCGCGGATGGCTACACCTTC
CDR3 protein: CASRSLTGGADGYTF

V gene: TRBV9
J gene: TRBJ2-1
D gene: TRBD2
clone size: NA
CDR3 DNA: TGTGCCAGCAGCGTATCTAGCGGGGGGGCAGATGGGCAGTTCTTC
CDR3 protein: CASSVSSGGADGQFF

V gene: TRBV7-2
J gene: TRBJ2-7
D gene: NA
clone size: NA
CDR3 DNA: TGTGCCAGCAGTTCTCGGACTATCTACGAGCAGTACTTC
CDR3 protein: CASSSRTIYEQYF

V gene: TRBV6-6
J gene: TRBJ2-7
D gene: NA
clone size: NA
CDR3 DNA: TGTGCCAGCAGGGGCGGGACTTCCGATTACGAGCAGTACTTC
CDR3 protein: CASRGGTSDYEQYF

V gene: TRBV5-6
J gene: TRBJ2-3
D gene: TRBD2
clone size: NA
CDR3 DNA: TGTGCCAGCTTGGAAGGGCGGGGGGGCACAGATACGCAGTATTTT
CDR3 protein: CASLEGRGGTDTQYF

V gene: TRBV30
J gene: TRBJ1-6
D gene: NA
clone size: NA
CDR3 DNA: TGTGCCTGGCGGGGGGCGAGATCACCCCTCCACTTT
CDR3 protein: CAWRGARSPLHF

V gene: TRBV28
J gene: TRBJ1-5
D gene: NA
clone size: NA
CDR3 DNA: TGTGCCAGCAGTACCCTACAGGGTGGGGGTCAGCCCCAGCATTTT
CDR3 protein: CASSTLQGGGQPQHF

V gene: TRBV2
J gene: TRBJ1-2
D gene: TRBD1
clone size: NA
CDR3 DNA: TGTGCCCGAGAGAATCAGGGGGCCAGGGGCTACACCTTC
CDR3 protein: CARENQGARGYTF

V gene: TRBV30
J gene: TRBJ1-3
D gene: NA
clone size: NA
CDR3 DNA: TGTGCCTGGAGTGTAACACCGGGAATGGCCATATATTTT
CDR3 protein: CAWSVTPGMAIYF

V gene: TRBV4-1
J gene: TRBJ2-3
D gene: NA
clone size: few
CDR3 DNA: TGCGCCAGCAGCCAAGACCGGGATACGCAGTATTTT
CDR3 protein: CASSQDRDTQYF

V gene: TRBV18
J gene: TRBJ1-1
D gene: TRBD1
clone size: NA
CDR3 DNA: TGTGCCAGCTCACCGCTCCGGGACAGGGGGCAAGCTTTCTTT
CDR3 protein: CASSPLRDRGQAFF

V gene: TRBV6-6
J gene: TRBJ1-5
D gene: NA
clone size: NA
CDR3 DNA: TGTGCCAGCAGTTCCTCATACAATCAGCCCCAGCATTTT
CDR3 protein: CASSSSYNQPQHF

V gene: TRBV2
J gene: TRBJ2-7
D gene: NA
clone size: NA
CDR3 DNA: TGTGCCAGCAGCGCACCCAGCGAGGTGTACGAGCAGTACTTC
CDR3 protein: CASSAPSEVYEQYF

V gene: TRBV18
J gene: TRBJ1-1
D gene: TRBD1
clone size: NA
CDR3 DNA: TGTGCCAGCTCACAGGGGGCTGGGAACACTGAAGCTTTCTTT
CDR3 protein: CASSQGAGNTEAFF

V gene: TRBV18
J gene: TRBJ2-6
D gene: NA
clone size: few
CDR3 DNA: TGTGCCAGCTCACCAACGGCGGCTGGGGCCAACGTCCTGACTTTC
CDR3 protein: CASSPTAAGANVLTF

V gene: TRBV20-1
J gene: TRBJ2-5
D gene: NA
clone size: NA
CDR3 DNA: TGCAGTGCTACTGAAACGCAGGGAGGTTGGGAGACCCAGTACTTC
CDR3 protein: CSATETQGGWETQYF

V gene: TRBV7-9
J gene: TRBJ2-7
D gene: NA
clone size: NA
CDR3 DNA: TGTGCCAGCAGCCCCCTTCGAGCGGAGGGCAGCGAGCAGTACTTC
CDR3 protein: CASSPLRAEGSEQYF

V gene: TRBV28
J gene: TRBJ2-1
D gene: NA
clone size: NA
CDR3 DNA: TGTGCCAGCAGTTTAGGAAGCGGGAATGAGCAGTTCTTC
CDR3 protein: CASSLGSGNEQFF

V gene: TRBV11-3
J gene: TRBJ2-5
D gene: TRBD2
clone size: NA
CDR3 DNA: TGTGCCAGCAGCTTAGGGGCAAGAGCGGGAGGACAAGAGACCCAGTACTTC
CDR3 protein: CASSLGARAGGQETQYF

V gene: TRBV4-2
J gene: TRBJ2-1
D gene: NA
clone size: NA
CDR3 DNA: TGTGCCAGCAGCCAAGGGACCGTCCGTCGGGAAGAGCAGTTCTTC
CDR3 protein: CASSQGTVRREEQFF

V gene: TRBV6-1
J gene: TRBJ2-1
D gene: NA
clone size: NA
CDR3 DNA: TGTGCCAGCAGTGTCGGCGGGGGCTCCGGCTACAATGAGCAGTTCTTC
CDR3 protein: CASSVGGGSGYNEQFF

V gene: TRBV5-1
J gene: TRBJ2-6
D gene: NA
clone size: few
CDR3 DNA: TGCGCCAGCAGCGCTAGACGTCATCACTCTGGGGCCAACGTCCTGACTTTC
CDR3 protein: CASSARRHHSGANVLTF

V gene: TRBV7-5
J gene: TRBJ1-5
D gene: NA
clone size: NA
CDR3 DNA: TGTGTCAGAAGCTTAGCGCTTAGGGAAAGGAGAGGGCCTAGCAATCAGCCCCAGCATTTT
CDR3 protein: CVRSLALRERRGPSNQPQHF

V gene: TRBV6-5
J gene: TRBJ2-7
D gene: TRBD1
clone size: NA
CDR3 DNA: TGTGCCAGCAGCCGGGACAGAGCCTACGAGCAGTACTTC
CDR3 protein: CASSRDRAYEQYF

V gene: TRBV28
J gene: TRBJ1-5
D gene: NA
clone size: many
CDR3 DNA: TGTGCCAGCAGTTTAGGTAATACGGGGCCCCAGCATTTT
CDR3 protein: CASSLGNTGPQHF

V gene: TRBV3-1/TRBV3-2
J gene: TRBJ1-1
D gene: TRBD1
clone size: NA
CDR3 DNA: TGTGCCAGCAGCCAAGATATCGGGACAGGGAGCCCAAGAGCTTTCTTT
CDR3 protein: CASSQDIGTGSPRAFF

V gene: TRBV5-1
J gene: TRBJ2-3
D gene: TRBD1
clone size: NA
CDR3 DNA: TGCGCCAGCAGTCCCCGGACAGGGAGGTTGTCAGATACGCAGTATTTT
CDR3 protein: CASSPRTGRLSDTQYF